Presented here are 17 T cell receptor beta chains from one specimen sequenced in a study of blood T cell repertoires in COVID-19. Generated by immunoSEQ multiplex PCR, the TCRdb table keeps only in-frame clones and is missing some. The sample carries fewer than 250,000 clones, 80% to 90% recorded once. The sequenced sample consisted of peripheral blood. Every receptor here comes from a man aged 35 to 55 with acute or convalescent COVID-19.

In nucleotides, the CDR3 is TGTGCCAGTATGGGGCCGGGACAGGGGTACGAGCAGTACTTC. Translated: CASMGPGQGYEQYF. This sequence joins TRBV19 and TRBJ2-7, with 10 positions matching TRBD1. V shed 7 bases and J 4 bases; nucleotides not matched to a gene: 7. The germline V gene has CDR1 LNHDA and CDR2 SQIVND (reference sequence). The CDR3 spans 14 residues.

The chain employs TRBV7-3 and TRBJ2-1; 9 bases fit TRBD2. The CDR3 is 16 residues long. V gave up 0 bases and J gave up 8 bases; unmatched junction bases: 8. Germline V gene sequence: CDR1 SGHTA, CDR2 FQGTGA. CDR3 sequence (DNA): TGTGCCAGCAGCTTAACGCCCGGACTAGCGCACGATGAGCAGTTCTTC. It translates to CASSLTPGLAHDEQFF.

The CDR3 region has the DNA TGTGCCAGCAGCTTGGAGGGGATCAACTACACCTTC. Translated: CASSLEGINYTF. The chain combines TRBV11-2 with TRBJ1-2; D might be TRBD1 (5 bases). With 3 bases removed from V and 10 bases from J, the gap between germline ends came to 12 bases. The CDR3 contains 12 residues. Looked up from germline, CDR1 is SGHAT and CDR2 is FQNNGV.

CDR3 in amino acids: CASSYSHPRDRVGGEQFF. DNA of the CDR3: TGTGCCAGCAGTTACTCGCACCCTCGGGACCGCGTAGGGGGTGAGCAGTTCTTC. The chain uses TRBV6-2 or TRBV6-3 and TRBJ2-1, with D maybe TRBD1 (6 bases). V was shortened by 0 bases and J by 9 bases, with 24 bases between the two germline ends. Germline V CDR1 and CDR2: MNHEY, SVGEGT. The CDR3 consists of 18 residues.

The J gene is TRBJ2-1, the V gene TRBV5-1; 14 bases fit TRBD2. CDR1 is SGHRS and CDR2 is YFSETQ in the germline V gene. The CDR3 spans 14 residues. J was trimmed by 5 bases and V by 10 bases; bases with no gene match: 5. Here the CDR3 reads CASTGLAGDNEQFF. The CDR3 coding sequence is TGCGCCTCAACGGGACTAGCGGGGGACAATGAGCAGTTCTTC.

The chain links TRBV13 to TRBJ2-7; 7 bases are a match to TRBD1. The length of the CDR3 is 14 residues. The germline V gene encodes CDR1 PRHDT and CDR2 FYEKMQ (reference sequence). The trim removed 6 bases at V and 7 bases at J, leaving 12 bases unmatched. Written as DNA, the CDR3 is TGTGCCAGCAGTTTCACTACAGGGGTCGAGGAGCAGTACTTC. This gives the protein CASSFTTGVEEQYF.

This chain uses TRBV18 with TRBJ2-2; 7 nucleotides match TRBD1. With 0 bases clipped from V and 5 bases from J, the junction kept 9 bases outside the gene matches. The CDR3 sequence is 17 residues long. CDR1 is KGHSH and CDR2 is LQKENI in the germline V gene. CDR3 region: CASSPPYRGGRTGELFF. The CDR3 coding sequence is TGTGCCAGCTCACCACCTTACAGGGGCGGTCGGACCGGGGAGCTGTTTTTT.

V usage is TRBV7-3 and J usage is TRBJ1-1, with a possible D match to TRBD1 (6 bases). Trimming pared 5 bases from V and 1 base from J, leaving 11 bases between. Germline CDR1 is SGHTA and CDR2 is FQGTGA. The CDR3 loop spans 14 amino acids. CDR3 coding DNA: TGTGCCAGCAGCACCGCACAGGGGAACACTGAAGCTTTCTTT. Translated, it gives CASSTAQGNTEAFF.

As regards this clone: One end of the junction varies from germline; a read error may be responsible. The V and J genes are TRBV6-5 and TRBJ2-3; 7 bases match TRBD1. Germline V gene lookup returns CDR1 MNHEY and CDR2 SVGAGI. CDR3 size: 15 residues. The CDR3 reads CASSYRQGSTGTQYF. CDR3 DNA: TGTGCCAGCAGTTACCGACAGGGTAGCACAGGTACGCAGTATTTT.

In the case of this clone: Germline and junction disagree at one end, which may indicate a read error. The rearrangement joins TRBV27 to TRBJ2-3, with 9 bases identical to TRBD1. CDR3 length: 16 residues. CDR1 and CDR2 from the germline V gene are MNHEY and SMNVEV (reference sequence). For the CDR3, the DNA is TGTGCCGGCAGCGTCCTACCGGGACAGGGAATTGATACGCAGTATTTT. This gives the protein CAGSVLPGQGIDTQYF.

This chain links TRBV30 with TRBJ2-5, with D perhaps matching TRBD1 (5 bases). The germline V and J ends were trimmed by 2 bases and 3 bases, with 13 bases remaining between them. Per the germline V gene, CDR1 is GTSNPN and CDR2 is SVGIG (reference sequence). The CDR3 is 14 amino acids. CDR3 DNA: TGTGCCTGGAGTAGGGCAGGGTTCGAAGAGACCCAGTACTTC. Translation: CAWSRAGFEETQYF. Filled out from reference TRBV30 and TRBJ2-5, the complete variable domain reads SQTIHQWPATLVQPVGSPLSLECTVEGTSNPNLYWYRQAAGRGLQLLFYSVGIGQISSEVPQNLSASRPQDRQFILSSKKLLLSDSGFYLCAWSRAGFEETQYFGPGTRLLVL.

This chain connects TRBV28 to TRBJ1-2, with TRBD1 identical over 12 bases. V shed 6 bases and J 10 bases; nucleotides not matched to a gene: 9. Germline CDR1 is MDHEN and CDR2 is SYDVKM. The CDR3 spans 14 residues. The CDR3 DNA sequence: TGTGCCAGCAGCCTAACCGGGACAGGGGGCGACTACACCTTC. It is translated as CASSLTGTGGDYTF.

The rearrangement uses TRBV6-5 and TRBJ2-1; 9 nucleotides match TRBD1. Losses at the gene ends were 4 bases for V and 3 bases for J; bases not matched to a gene: 1. CDR3 length: 14 residues. Germline CDR1 and CDR2: MNHEY and SVGAGI. CDR3 nucleotides: TGTGCCAGCAGTTGGGACAGGGACTACAATGAGCAGTTCTTC. This translates into CASSWDRDYNEQFF.

This clone was picked up a small number of times. Within the sample, other DNA sequences also encode this same CDR3. The chain is built from TRBV19 and TRBJ1-5, with a tentative D call TRBD1 (5 bases). Germline CDR1 and CDR2: LNHDA and SQIVND (reference sequence). The length of the CDR3 is 14 residues. V was shortened by 10 bases and J by 0 bases, with 13 bases between the two germline ends. CDR3 nucleotide sequence: TGTGCCACCGGGGGAGGTAATAGCAATCAGCCCCAGCATTTT. Translated, it gives CATGGGNSNQPQHF.

This clone was observed a single time. The chain uses TRBV25-1 and TRBJ2-7; 7 bases align to TRBD1. J gave up 2 bases and V 8 bases, and 3 bases lay outside the gene matches. Germline V gene sequence: CDR1 MGHDK, CDR2 SYGVNS. The CDR3 contains 12 residues. The CDR3 loop is CASGDSTYEQYF. In DNA form, the CDR3 reads TGTGCCAGCGGGGACAGTACCTACGAGCAGTACTTC.

This chain uses TRBV5-5 with TRBJ2-2, with 9 bases matching TRBD1. The germline V gene encodes CDR1 SGHKS and CDR2 YYEKEE (reference sequence). V dropped 1 base and J dropped 7; count of bases not matched to a gene: 5. The CDR3 has 15 amino acids. This chain's CDR3 is CASSLYRGQDGELFF. CDR3 in DNA: TGTGCCAGCAGCTTGTACAGGGGGCAGGACGGGGAGCTGTTTTTT.

In its sample, this clone was seen many times. This sequence joins TRBV19 and TRBJ1-6, with a possible D match to TRBD1 (6 bases). V lost 10 bases and J lost 0, with 13 bases in between. The CDR3 has 15 residues. Germline V CDR1 and CDR2: LNHDA, SQIVND (reference sequence). CDR3 in DNA: TGTGCCACCAGGGGCTTGAGCTCCTATAATTCACCCCTCCACTTT. Residues: CATRGLSSYNSPLHF.